A single sample gave rise to the 18 T cell receptor beta chains below, sequenced in a study of identical twins. Via MiXCR, TCRdb re-called the 5' RACE reads, giving one row per CDR3 protein. The sample lists around 250,000 distinct CDR3 sequences, around 8% occurring once. The same sample was also used in a study of yellow fever vaccine responses in identical twins.

Sequences were obtained from CD8+ T cells sorted from blood. The receptor source for this set is a woman in her late teens or twenties in good health.

This clonotype was picked up a small number of times. CDR3 residues: CASSYFGLTNTGELFF. In nucleotides, the CDR3 is TGTGCCAGCAGTTACTTCGGACTAACGAACACCGGGGAGCTGTTTTTT. The chain carries TRBV6-2 or TRBV6-3 and TRBJ2-2, with TRBD2 as a possible D gene (6 bases). Between the trimmed V and J ends, which lost 1 base and 0 bases, there was a span of 9 bases. The CDR3 length is 16 residues. Germline V gene lookup returns CDR1 MNHEY and CDR2 SVGEGT.

The rearrangement uses TRBV12-5 and TRBJ2-7, with D possibly being TRBD1 (5 bases). The germline V gene encodes CDR1 LGHNT and CDR2 FRNRAP. Trimming cost V 3 bases and J 3 bases, with 6 bases left between them. This CDR3 is 12 amino acids long. CDR3 amino acids: CASGLDSYEQYF. Written as DNA, the CDR3 is TGTGCTAGTGGTTTAGACAGCTACGAGCAGTACTTC. The complete variable domain, with remaining parts taken from reference TRBV12-5 and TRBJ2-7, reads DARVTQTPRHKVTEMGQEVTMRCQPILGHNTVFWYRQTMMQGLELLAYFRNRAPLDDSGMPKDRFSAEMPDATLATLKIQPSEPRDSAVYFCASGLDSYEQYFGPGTRLTVT.

A few counts support this clonotype. This chain uses TRBV15 with TRBJ2-3, with D perhaps matching TRBD1 (6 bases). Deletions cut 3 bases from V and 3 bases from J, with 7 bases between. CDR1 and CDR2 (germline): LNHNV, YYDKDF (reference sequence). The CDR3 is 13 residues long. The CDR3: CATSSRGTDTQYF. The CDR3 DNA is TGTGCCACCAGCAGCAGGGGTACAGATACGCAGTATTTT.

Only a few counts were recorded for this clonotype. This sequence joins TRBV9 and TRBJ1-2, with D hard to call. This CDR3 is built from 13 residues. Looked up from germline, CDR1 is SGDLS and CDR2 is YYNGEE. The V gene lost 3 bases and the J gene lost 1 base, with 7 bases spanning the gap. The CDR3 sequence: CASSGDFNYGYTF. In DNA, the CDR3 is TGTGCCAGCAGCGGGGATTTTAACTATGGCTACACCTTC.

This chain connects TRBV4-3 to TRBJ2-7, with 8 bases lining up with TRBD2. The CDR3 sequence is 15 residues long. Germline CDR1 LGHNA, CDR2 YSLEER. After removal of 1 base from V and 3 bases from J, the junction contained 5 bases not matched to a gene. As DNA, the CDR3 is TGCGCCAGCAGCCAAGTGGGACTAGGAGTCTACGAGCAGTACTTC. Protein: CASSQVGLGVYEQYF.

The chain carries TRBV29-1 and TRBJ2-2; the D is unclear. The CDR3 spans 13 residues. Trimming took off 4 bases at V and 1 base at J, with 7 bases between the two ends. Looked up from germline, CDR1 is SQVTM and CDR2 is ANQGSEA. CDR3 residues: CSVGRQNTGELFF. CDR3 nucleotide sequence: TGCAGCGTTGGTAGGCAGAACACCGGGGAGCTGTTTTTT.

This clonotype was recorded a few times. The CDR3 nucleotides are TGTGCCAGCAGCTCCCCCGGGCGAGGGGGATCAGGCTACGAGCAGTACTTC. Translated, it gives CASSSPGRGGSGYEQYF. The chain recombines TRBV7-9 with TRBJ2-7, with D possibly being TRBD1 (6 bases). With 4 bases removed from V and 3 bases from J, the gap between germline ends came to 22 bases. From germline, CDR1 is SEHNR and CDR2 FQNEAQ (reference sequence). CDR3 length: 17 amino acids.

V gene TRBV12-3 or TRBV12-4 combines with J gene TRBJ2-7; TRBD1 aligns across 10 bases. The CDR3 extends over 14 amino acids. J lost 5 bases, V lost 6 bases, and 7 bases had no gene match. This CDR3 reads CASSPRQGADEQYF. The CDR3 nucleotides read TGTGCCAGCAGCCCCCGACAGGGGGCGGACGAGCAGTACTTC.

The J gene is TRBJ2-7, the V gene TRBV2, with D hard to call. Trimming took off 3 bases at V and 6 bases at J, with 12 bases between the two ends. There are 13 residues in the CDR3. Germline V CDR1 and CDR2: SNHLY, FYNNEI. The CDR3 DNA follows: TGTGCCAGCAGTGAGAACTATTCGGCCGAGCAGTACTTC. It yields the protein CASSENYSAEQYF.

The gene calls are TRBV30 and TRBJ2-7; no definite D call. CDR1 and CDR2 (germline): GTSNPN, SVGIG (reference sequence). V was cut by 0 bases and J by 6 bases, with 9 bases left in between. CDR3 size: 12 residues. The CDR3 loop reads CAWSVGRAEQYF. The CDR3 coding sequence is TGTGCCTGGAGTGTAGGCCGGGCCGAGCAGTACTTC.

A single count supports this clonotype. This chain's CDR3 is CASSRDYSSSYNEQFF. CDR3 DNA sequence: TGCGCCAGCAGCCGAGACTACAGCAGCTCCTACAATGAGCAGTTCTTC. The chain uses TRBV4-1 and TRBJ2-1; tentative D call: TRBD2 (5 bases). V lost 4 bases, J lost 0 bases, and 13 bases lay in between. Germline loops: CDR1 MGHRA, CDR2 YSYEKL. The CDR3 loop spans 16 amino acids.

This rearrangement joins TRBV27 to TRBJ2-6; D uncertain. This CDR3 comprises 14 residues. Trimming stripped 7 bases from V and 0 bases from J, with 7 bases between. Germline-derived CDR1 and CDR2 are MNHEY and SMNVEV (reference sequence). The CDR3, as DNA: TGTGCCAGCACCCCAAACTCTGGGGCCAACGTCCTGACTTTC. Translated: CASTPNSGANVLTF.

This clonotype was seen many times. The chain combines TRBV4-2 with TRBJ1-5; 9 nucleotides line up with TRBD1. This CDR3 spans 13 amino acids. The ends lost 4 bases at V and 7 bases at J; junction bases unmatched: 2. Germline loops: CDR1 LGHNA, CDR2 YNFKEQ. The CDR3 spells CASSPGQGQPQHF. CDR3 coding DNA: TGTGCCAGCAGCCCGGGACAGGGACAGCCCCAGCATTTT.

In its sample, this clonotype was seen a few times. This chain links TRBV27 with TRBJ1-2, with D possibly matching TRBD1 (5 bases). Germline lookup yields CDR1 MNHEY and CDR2 SMNVEV (reference sequence). The ends were cut back, 6 bases at V and 3 bases at J, with 20 bases in the middle. The CDR3 is 16 residues long. The CDR3 is CASSENGPRDYYGYTF. The CDR3 bases are TGTGCCAGCAGCGAGAACGGACCTAGGGACTACTATGGCTACACCTTC.

V usage is TRBV2 and J usage is TRBJ2-2; no clear D. The CDR3 loop spans 15 amino acids. The germline gives CDR1 SNHLY, CDR2 FYNNEI. V lost 4 bases, J lost 0 bases, and 9 bases lay in between. This chain's CDR3 is CASSVTTSNTGELFF. The CDR3 nucleotides read TGTGCCAGCAGTGTAACGACCTCGAACACCGGGGAGCTGTTTTTT.

This chain links TRBV12-3 or TRBV12-4 with TRBJ2-3; 7 nucleotides line up with TRBD1. The V and J ends lost 5 bases and 14 bases, in that order; junction bases with no gene match: 10. The CDR3 covers 12 residues. CDR3 residues: CASSTPTGPRYF. In DNA, the CDR3 is TGTGCCAGCAGTACCCCGACAGGGCCGAGGTATTTT.

This clonotype was observed a few times. The chain combines TRBV29-1 with TRBJ2-3, with 11 bases fitting TRBD2. Trimming at V came to 4 bases and at J to 2 bases, leaving 8 bases not matched to a gene. Germline CDR1 and CDR2: SQVTM and ANQGSEA. The CDR3 sequence is 16 residues long. The CDR3: CSVVAASGGITDTQYF. The DNA for the CDR3 is TGCAGCGTTGTGGCCGCTAGCGGGGGGATCACAGATACGCAGTATTTT.

The chain joins TRBV4-3 to TRBJ2-7; D is perhaps TRBD2 (7 bases). CDR1 LGHNA and CDR2 YSLEER come from the germline V gene. V dropped 0 bases and J dropped 3 bases, with 12 bases sitting between them. This CDR3 spans 15 amino acids. The CDR3 spells CASSQDWGGLYEQYF. CDR3 DNA: TGCGCCAGCAGCCAAGATTGGGGGGGGCTCTACGAGCAGTACTTC.